This T cell receptor beta chain was found in a study of beta chain features in type 1 diabetes. Study overall: On cell yields, gender and age, patients and healthy donors were similar.

Expressed TCRB transcripts were sequenced after all isolated RNA was converted to cDNA. Each sample of naive, central memory or regulatory T cells had, on average, roughly 3.4 million reads. The table came from immunoSEQ multiplex PCR; TCRdb's copy has only in-frame clones and leaves some out. This table has 400,000 to 500,000 clones, around 14% appearing once. Study-wide results and limits: Possibly, sequencing cDNA over-represented cells that had high TCR expression levels. VDJ junctions sequenced from type 1 diabetes patients showed fewer insertions and more deletions.

This clone has more than one count but fewer than ten. No antigen is known for it. The junction does not match germline at one end; this may be a read error. This TCR came from a man in his thirties or forties in good health. The sequencing input was naive CD4+ T cells from blood.

The CDR3, as DNA: TGCAGCGTCGAAGGGGTCGACTATGGCTACACCTTC. Protein sequence: CSVEGVDYGYTF. This chain links TRBV29-1 with TRBJ1-2; D perhaps matches TRBD1 (5 bases). Germline V lookup: CDR1 SQVTM, CDR2 ANQGSEA. The CDR3 has 12 amino acids.